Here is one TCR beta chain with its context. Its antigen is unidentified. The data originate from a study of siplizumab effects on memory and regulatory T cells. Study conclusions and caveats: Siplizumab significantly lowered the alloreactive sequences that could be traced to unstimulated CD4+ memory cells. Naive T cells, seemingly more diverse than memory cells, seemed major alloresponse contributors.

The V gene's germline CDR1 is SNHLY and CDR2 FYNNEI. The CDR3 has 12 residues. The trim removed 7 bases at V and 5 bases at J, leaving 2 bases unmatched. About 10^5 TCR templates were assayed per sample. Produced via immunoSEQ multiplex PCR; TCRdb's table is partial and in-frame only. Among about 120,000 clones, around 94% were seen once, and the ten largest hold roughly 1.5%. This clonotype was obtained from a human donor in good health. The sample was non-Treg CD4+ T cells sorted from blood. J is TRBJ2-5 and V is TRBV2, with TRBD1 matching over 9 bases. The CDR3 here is CASIDRGETQYF. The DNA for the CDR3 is TGTGCCAGCATAGACAGGGGGGAGACCCAGTACTTC. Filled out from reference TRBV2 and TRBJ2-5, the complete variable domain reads EPEVTQTPSHQVTQMGQEVILRCVPISNHLYFYWYRQILGQKVEFLVSFYNNEISEKSEIFDDQFSVERPDGSNFTLKIRSTKLEDSAMYFCASIDRGETQYFGPGTRLLVL.